The TCR beta chain described here comes from a study of cytomegalovirus exposure and HLA in healthy donors. PCR was performed using 60 Vbeta and 13 Jbeta primers. Only in-frame clones appear in the TCRdb table, and some are missing; sequencing was by immunoSEQ multiplex PCR. The sample yields about 150,000 clones, about four fifths seen once. Trimming took 10 bases from V and 3 from J; bases not matched to a gene: 11. In germline, CDR1 is SNHLY, CDR2 FYNNEI. This CDR3 region has 15 residues. Study-wide points: In an earlier analysis, productive rearrangement rates for most beta V segments clustered near 87% or 30%. A cluster of highly shared sequence variants was likely a sequencing artifact.

Remarks on this clone: Its antigen is as yet unknown.

Healthy people donating bone marrow made up the donors. Input material: PBMCs. The receptor was derived from a man aged 50 to 60 in good health and CMV-seropositive. This chain joins TRBV2 and TRBJ1-1; 10 nucleotides line up with TRBD1. The CDR3 bases are TGTGCCACCTCTCGGTCCGGGACAGGGGACACTGAAGCTTTCTTT. Its protein product is CATSRSGTGDTEAFF.